The TCR beta chain under discussion was sequenced for a study of control samples from healthy donors and cancer patients. This CDR3 comprises 15 residues. J was trimmed by 2 bases and V by 4 bases; bases with no gene match: 1. Germline values: CDR1 SGHTA, CDR2 FQGNSA. Assay: immunoSEQ multiplex PCR; the TCRdb copy retains only in-frame clones and omits some. The sample shows about 110,000 clones, 90% of them seen only once. The source is a human donor in good health. The donor label of this sample is uncertain. The chain is built from TRBV7-2 and TRBJ2-3, with 12 bases identical to TRBD2. Sample: blood. CDR3 DNA sequence: TGTGCCAGCAGCTGGACTAGCGGGGTCACAGATACGCAGTATTTT. Protein product: CASSWTSGVTDTQYF.